These T cell receptor beta chains were read from a single sample in a study of beta chain features in type 1 diabetes. The table came from immunoSEQ multiplex PCR; TCRdb's copy has only in-frame clones and leaves some out. The sample has approximately 43,000 clones, about 66% seen once. Sequencing was performed on Tregs from blood. These receptors were taken from a man younger than 45 with type 1 diabetes. Some clones in this sample may be carry-over from other donors' samples. CDR3s include the opening cysteine and the closing phenylalanine or tryptophan. The order of the fields is V gene, J gene, D gene, clone size, CDR3 DNA, CDR3 protein. A D gene is named only where the DNA matches it firmly. Only some rows state a clone size, as once, few, many or a class for expanded clones.

V gene: TRBV27
J gene: TRBJ2-3
D gene: NA
clone size: NA
CDR3 DNA: TGTGCCAGCAGCACAGGATACACGCAGTATTTT
CDR3 protein: CASSTGYTQYF

V gene: TRBV5-1
J gene: TRBJ2-6
D gene: NA
clone size: NA
CDR3 DNA: TGCGCCAGCAGTCTAACAGGCTCTGGGGCCAACGTCCTGACTTTC
CDR3 protein: CASSLTGSGANVLTF

V gene: TRBV7-6
J gene: TRBJ1-3
D gene: NA
clone size: NA
CDR3 DNA: TGTGCCAGCAGCTTAGAACAAATAAGCTCTGGAAACACCATATATTTT
CDR3 protein: CASSLEQISSGNTIYF

V gene: TRBV5-1
J gene: TRBJ1-1
D gene: TRBD1
clone size: NA
CDR3 DNA: TGCGCCAGCAGCTTGTTCGACAGGGACATCACTGAAGCTTTCTTT
CDR3 protein: CASSLFDRDITEAFF

V gene: TRBV7-9
J gene: TRBJ2-5
D gene: TRBD2
clone size: NA
CDR3 DNA: TGTGCCAGCAGTCCCAGCGGGGGGGAGACCCAGTACTTC
CDR3 protein: CASSPSGGETQYF

V gene: TRBV7-9
J gene: TRBJ2-7
D gene: TRBD1
clone size: few
CDR3 DNA: TGTGCCAGCAGCCCAGGACAGGGGGAGGGCGAGCAGTACTTC
CDR3 protein: CASSPGQGEGEQYF

V gene: TRBV2
J gene: TRBJ1-5
D gene: TRBD1
clone size: NA
CDR3 DNA: TGTGCCAGTCGACAGGGGGGTGGTCAGCCCCAGCATTTT
CDR3 protein: CASRQGGGQPQHF

V gene: TRBV6-6
J gene: TRBJ2-5
D gene: TRBD2
clone size: NA
CDR3 DNA: TGTGCCAGCAGGCGGGGGGAAGAGACCCAGTACTTC
CDR3 protein: CASRRGEETQYF

V gene: TRBV28
J gene: TRBJ2-2
D gene: TRBD1
clone size: NA
CDR3 DNA: TGTGCCAGCAGTTCCTCTACAGGGGGTCTTTACACCGGGGAGCTGTTTTTT
CDR3 protein: CASSSSTGGLYTGELFF

V gene: TRBV29-1
J gene: TRBJ2-5
D gene: NA
clone size: NA
CDR3 DNA: TGCAGCGTTGACGGCCCCGGGGAGACCCAGTACTTC
CDR3 protein: CSVDGPGETQYF

V gene: TRBV13
J gene: TRBJ2-1
D gene: TRBD1
clone size: NA
CDR3 DNA: TGTGCCAGCAGCGCCCGAGGGGGCCGACCAAACAATGAGCAGTTCTTC
CDR3 protein: CASSARGGRPNNEQFF

V gene: TRBV28
J gene: TRBJ2-7
D gene: TRBD2
clone size: NA
CDR3 DNA: TGTGCCAGTACTATACTTAACGGGGGGGCAGAGGAGCAGTACTTC
CDR3 protein: CASTILNGGAEEQYF

V gene: TRBV5-1
J gene: TRBJ2-3
D gene: TRBD2
clone size: NA
CDR3 DNA: TGCGCCAGCAGCATACTAGCGGGGGGCGCAGATACGCAGTATTTT
CDR3 protein: CASSILAGGADTQYF

V gene: TRBV5-1
J gene: TRBJ2-3
D gene: NA
clone size: once
CDR3 DNA: TGCGCCAGCAGCTTGGGGGCCATCACAGATACGCAGTATTTT
CDR3 protein: CASSLGAITDTQYF

V gene: TRBV5-4
J gene: TRBJ2-1
D gene: TRBD2
clone size: NA
CDR3 DNA: TGTGCCAGCAGCTTGGGACTAGCTATTACCTACAATGAGCAGTTCTTC
CDR3 protein: CASSLGLAITYNEQFF

V gene: TRBV5-6
J gene: TRBJ2-7
D gene: TRBD1
clone size: NA
CDR3 DNA: TGTGCCAGCAGCCGAACCGGGACAGGGCTGTACGAGCAGTACTTC
CDR3 protein: CASSRTGTGLYEQYF

V gene: TRBV2
J gene: TRBJ1-2
D gene: NA
clone size: few
CDR3 DNA: TGTGCCAGCAGTGCAGGAACCGGCTACACCTTC
CDR3 protein: CASSAGTGYTF

V gene: TRBV6-1
J gene: TRBJ2-7
D gene: TRBD1
clone size: NA
CDR3 DNA: TGTGCCAGCAGTGAAGCAGGACGGACAGGGGGAGAACGCGAGCAGTACTTC
CDR3 protein: CASSEAGRTGGEREQYF

V gene: TRBV7-2
J gene: TRBJ2-7
D gene: NA
clone size: few
CDR3 DNA: TGTGCCAGCAGCTTGGACTACTACTACGAGCAGTACTTC
CDR3 protein: CASSLDYYYEQYF

V gene: TRBV9
J gene: TRBJ1-3
D gene: TRBD1
clone size: NA
CDR3 DNA: TGTGCCAGCAGCGCTACAGGGGCCTCTGGAAACACCATATATTTT
CDR3 protein: CASSATGASGNTIYF

V gene: TRBV20-1
J gene: TRBJ1-2
D gene: NA
clone size: NA
CDR3 DNA: TGCAGTGCTTGGAGGGACTATGGCTACACCTTC
CDR3 protein: CSAWRDYGYTF

V gene: TRBV30
J gene: TRBJ1-1
D gene: NA
clone size: NA
CDR3 DNA: TGTGCCTGGAGCGGTATGAACACTGAAGCTTTCTTT
CDR3 protein: CAWSGMNTEAFF

V gene: TRBV30
J gene: TRBJ1-1
D gene: NA
clone size: NA
CDR3 DNA: TGTGCCTGGAGACTCACTGAAGCTTTCTTT
CDR3 protein: CAWRLTEAFF

V gene: TRBV21-1
J gene: TRBJ2-5
D gene: NA
clone size: NA
CDR3 DNA: TGTGCCAGCAGCAAAGAGGACAAAGAGACCCAGTACTTC
CDR3 protein: CASSKEDKETQYF

V gene: TRBV5-6
J gene: TRBJ2-1
D gene: TRBD2
clone size: NA
CDR3 DNA: TGTGCCAGCAGCACGGCCCTAGCGGGGGCCTCTGAGCAGTTCTTC
CDR3 protein: CASSTALAGASEQFF

V gene: TRBV19
J gene: TRBJ2-4
D gene: NA
clone size: NA
CDR3 DNA: TGTGCCACTAAGTCCCCTCTAGCCAAAAACATTCAGTACTTC
CDR3 protein: CATKSPLAKNIQYF

V gene: TRBV5-4
J gene: TRBJ2-7
D gene: NA
clone size: NA
CDR3 DNA: TGTGCCAGCAGCTTGGGCGGGGGCGTGCGGGAGCAGTACTTC
CDR3 protein: CASSLGGGVREQYF

V gene: TRBV2
J gene: TRBJ1-1
D gene: TRBD1
clone size: NA
CDR3 DNA: TGTGCCAGCAGTGCCTTAGGGGGCAGGAACACTGAAGCTTTCTTT
CDR3 protein: CASSALGGRNTEAFF

V gene: TRBV9
J gene: TRBJ2-1
D gene: TRBD2
clone size: NA
CDR3 DNA: TGTGCCAGCACACAGACTAGCGGGAGGGCCAATGAGCAGTTCTTC
CDR3 protein: CASTQTSGRANEQFF

V gene: TRBV11-2
J gene: TRBJ1-4
D gene: NA
clone size: NA
CDR3 DNA: TGTGCCAGCGGGGCCAGAGCAAATTCGGAACTGTTTTTT
CDR3 protein: CASGARANSELFF

V gene: TRBV19
J gene: TRBJ2-1
D gene: TRBD1
clone size: few
CDR3 DNA: TGTGCCAGTAGTCCCAGGGGGTACAATGAGCAGTTCTTC
CDR3 protein: CASSPRGYNEQFF

V gene: TRBV4-2
J gene: TRBJ2-5
D gene: NA
clone size: few
CDR3 DNA: TGTGCCAGCAGCCATTCCCGGGTCCCGCCGGAGACCCAGTACTTC
CDR3 protein: CASSHSRVPPETQYF

V gene: TRBV9
J gene: TRBJ2-7
D gene: NA
clone size: once
CDR3 DNA: TGTGCCAGCAGTTTTGGGGGGGCGAACTACGAGCAGTACTTC
CDR3 protein: CASSFGGANYEQYF

V gene: TRBV7-2
J gene: TRBJ2-3
D gene: TRBD1
clone size: NA
CDR3 DNA: TGTGCCAGCAGCTTGACGGGCCCAGGGGGTACGCAGTATTTT
CDR3 protein: CASSLTGPGGTQYF

V gene: TRBV7-2
J gene: TRBJ1-1
D gene: TRBD1
clone size: few
CDR3 DNA: TGTGCCAGCAGCTGGACAGGGATGATGGCTGAAGCTTTCTTT
CDR3 protein: CASSWTGMMAEAFF

V gene: TRBV6-6
J gene: TRBJ2-7
D gene: NA
clone size: NA
CDR3 DNA: TGTGCCAGCAAGCGAGAAGGTACCTCCTACGAGCAGTACTTC
CDR3 protein: CASKREGTSYEQYF

V gene: TRBV19
J gene: TRBJ2-3
D gene: NA
clone size: NA
CDR3 DNA: TGTGCCAGTAAACGGAGCCCTAGCACAGATACGCAGTATTTT
CDR3 protein: CASKRSPSTDTQYF

V gene: TRBV5-1
J gene: TRBJ1-1
D gene: NA
clone size: NA
CDR3 DNA: TGCGCCAGCAGCTTCGTGGGGGGCACTGAAGCTTTCTTT
CDR3 protein: CASSFVGGTEAFF

V gene: TRBV6-5
J gene: TRBJ1-2
D gene: TRBD1
clone size: NA
CDR3 DNA: TGTGCCAGCAGCCCCTGGGGACAGGACCATGGCTACACCTTC
CDR3 protein: CASSPWGQDHGYTF

V gene: TRBV2
J gene: TRBJ1-5
D gene: TRBD1
clone size: NA
CDR3 DNA: TGTGCCAGCAGCAGGGACAGGTGGGGCAATCAGCCCCAGCATTTT
CDR3 protein: CASSRDRWGNQPQHF

V gene: TRBV7-2
J gene: TRBJ1-1
D gene: NA
clone size: few
CDR3 DNA: TGTGCCAGCAGCCTCCGGGAGAACACTGAAGCTTTCTTT
CDR3 protein: CASSLRENTEAFF

V gene: TRBV6-1
J gene: TRBJ1-1
D gene: NA
clone size: NA
CDR3 DNA: TGTGCCAGCAGTGCAATAGCCGGGTTAGAAACTTTCTTT
CDR3 protein: CASSAIAGLETFF

V gene: TRBV5-1
J gene: TRBJ1-2
D gene: NA
clone size: NA
CDR3 DNA: TGCGCCAGCAGCATTGGAGGGGCTCCCCAAAACTATGGCTACACCTTC
CDR3 protein: CASSIGGAPQNYGYTF

V gene: TRBV2
J gene: TRBJ1-5
D gene: NA
clone size: NA
CDR3 DNA: TGTGCCAGCAGTGGGGGTTTAGGGGTACAGCCCCAGCATTTT
CDR3 protein: CASSGGLGVQPQHF

V gene: TRBV12-5
J gene: TRBJ2-2
D gene: TRBD1
clone size: NA
CDR3 DNA: TGTGCTAGTGGTTCGGATTATCAGGGGGCATTCACCGGGGAGCTGTTTTTT
CDR3 protein: CASGSDYQGAFTGELFF

V gene: TRBV20-1
J gene: TRBJ1-1
D gene: NA
clone size: NA
CDR3 DNA: TGCAGTGCTCTGAGACAGGACGTAGCTTTCTTT
CDR3 protein: CSALRQDVAFF

V gene: TRBV7-2
J gene: TRBJ2-3
D gene: NA
clone size: NA
CDR3 DNA: TGTGCCAGCAGCTTTGTTACCCACTCAGATACGCAGTATTTT
CDR3 protein: CASSFVTHSDTQYF

V gene: TRBV19
J gene: TRBJ2-2
D gene: NA
clone size: few
CDR3 DNA: TGTGCCAGTAGAAGCCAGGGGACGTACACCGGGGAGCTGTTTTTT
CDR3 protein: CASRSQGTYTGELFF

V gene: TRBV5-1
J gene: TRBJ1-4
D gene: TRBD1
clone size: few
CDR3 DNA: TGCGCCAGTCAGCCGGGACAGGGCGGGGAAAAACTGTTTTTT
CDR3 protein: CASQPGQGGEKLFF

V gene: TRBV7-9
J gene: TRBJ2-1
D gene: TRBD2
clone size: NA
CDR3 DNA: TGTGCCAGCAGGAGACTAGCCGATGAGCAGTTCTTC
CDR3 protein: CASRRLADEQFF

V gene: TRBV5-1
J gene: TRBJ2-3
D gene: NA
clone size: NA
CDR3 DNA: TGCGCCAGCAGCGTGCTAGGCACAGATACGCAGTATTTT
CDR3 protein: CASSVLGTDTQYF

V gene: TRBV7-9
J gene: TRBJ2-7
D gene: TRBD1
clone size: NA
CDR3 DNA: TGTGCCAGCAGACCGAATCGGGGACAGGGTGTCAACGAGCAGTACTTC
CDR3 protein: CASRPNRGQGVNEQYF

V gene: TRBV7-2
J gene: TRBJ1-5
D gene: TRBD1
clone size: once
CDR3 DNA: TGTGCCAGCAGCTTAGTGACAGGGAACACTCAGCCCCAGCATTTT
CDR3 protein: CASSLVTGNTQPQHF

V gene: TRBV9
J gene: TRBJ2-5
D gene: NA
clone size: NA
CDR3 DNA: TGTGCCAGCAGCGTCTCTAGCGCCCAAGAGACCCAGTACTTC
CDR3 protein: CASSVSSAQETQYF

V gene: TRBV5-1
J gene: TRBJ2-1
D gene: TRBD2
clone size: NA
CDR3 DNA: TGCGCCAGCAGCTCTAGCGGGGGGGCGGGCAATGAGCAGTTCTTC
CDR3 protein: CASSSSGGAGNEQFF

V gene: TRBV11-1
J gene: TRBJ2-2
D gene: TRBD2
clone size: NA
CDR3 DNA: TGTGCCAGCAGCGTCGGACTAGCATTCGGGGAGCTGTTTTTT
CDR3 protein: CASSVGLAFGELFF